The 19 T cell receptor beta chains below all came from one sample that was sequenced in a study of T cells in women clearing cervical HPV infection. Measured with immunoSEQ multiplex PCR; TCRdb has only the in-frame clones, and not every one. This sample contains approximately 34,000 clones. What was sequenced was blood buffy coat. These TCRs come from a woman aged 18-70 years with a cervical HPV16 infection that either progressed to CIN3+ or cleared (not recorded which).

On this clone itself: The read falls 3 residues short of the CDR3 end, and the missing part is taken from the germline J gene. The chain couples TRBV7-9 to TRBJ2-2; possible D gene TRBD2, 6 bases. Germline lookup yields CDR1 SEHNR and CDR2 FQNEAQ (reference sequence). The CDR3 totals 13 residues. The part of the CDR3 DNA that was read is TGTGCCAGCAGCTTAGTGGAGGGGAAGAAG. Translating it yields CASSLVEGKK. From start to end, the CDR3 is CASSLVEGKKLFF.

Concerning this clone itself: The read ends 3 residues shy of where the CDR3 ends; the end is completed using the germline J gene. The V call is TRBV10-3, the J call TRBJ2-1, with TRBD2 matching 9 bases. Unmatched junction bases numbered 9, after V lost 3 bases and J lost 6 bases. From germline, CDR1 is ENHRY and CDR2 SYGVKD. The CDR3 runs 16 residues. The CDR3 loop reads CAISEGGTSKVNEQFF. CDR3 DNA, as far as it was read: TGTGCCATCAGTGAAGGAGGGACTAGCAAGGTCAATGAG.

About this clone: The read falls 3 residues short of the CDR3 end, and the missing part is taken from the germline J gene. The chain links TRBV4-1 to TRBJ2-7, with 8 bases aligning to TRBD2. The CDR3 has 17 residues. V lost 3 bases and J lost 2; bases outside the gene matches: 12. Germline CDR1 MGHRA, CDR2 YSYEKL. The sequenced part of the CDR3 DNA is TGCGCCAGCAGCCACCCGGGGGGTAGCGGGGAAACCTACGAG. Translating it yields CASSHPGGSGETYE. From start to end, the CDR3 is CASSHPGGSGETYEQYF.

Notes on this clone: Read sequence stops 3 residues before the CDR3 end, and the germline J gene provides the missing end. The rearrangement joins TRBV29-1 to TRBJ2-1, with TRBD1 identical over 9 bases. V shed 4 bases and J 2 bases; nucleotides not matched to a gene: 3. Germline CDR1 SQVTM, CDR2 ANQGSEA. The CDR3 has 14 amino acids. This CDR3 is CSVVGQGTYNEQFF. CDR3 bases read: TGCAGCGTTGTGGGACAGGGAACCTACAATGAG.

The CDR3 loop is CASSLVDSRGKLFF. The sequenced CDR3 bases are TGTGCCAGCAGCTTAGTCGACAGTAGGGGAAAA. J is TRBJ1-4 and V is TRBV7-2; D is possibly TRBD1 (5 bases). The read comes to an end 3 residues before the CDR3 does, leaving the germline J gene to fill in the end. CDR1 is SGHTA, CDR2 FQGNSA, per germline. The length of the CDR3 is 14 residues. V lost 1 base, J lost 10 bases, and 13 bases lay in between.

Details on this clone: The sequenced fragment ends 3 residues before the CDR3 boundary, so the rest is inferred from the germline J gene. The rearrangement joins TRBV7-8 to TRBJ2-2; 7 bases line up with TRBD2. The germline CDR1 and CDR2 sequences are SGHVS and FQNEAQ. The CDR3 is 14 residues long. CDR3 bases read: TGTGCCAGCAGCTTAGACGGGGGGAATTCACCG. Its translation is CASSLDGGNSP. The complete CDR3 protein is CASSLDGGNSPLFF.

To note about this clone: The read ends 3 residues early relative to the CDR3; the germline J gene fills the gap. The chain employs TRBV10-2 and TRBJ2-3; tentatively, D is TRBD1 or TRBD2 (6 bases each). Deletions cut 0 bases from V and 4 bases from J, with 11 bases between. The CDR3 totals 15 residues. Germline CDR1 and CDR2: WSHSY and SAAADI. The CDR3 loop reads CASSESTEGADTQYF. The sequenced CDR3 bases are TGCGCCAGCAGTGAGTCGACGGAGGGGGCAGATACG.

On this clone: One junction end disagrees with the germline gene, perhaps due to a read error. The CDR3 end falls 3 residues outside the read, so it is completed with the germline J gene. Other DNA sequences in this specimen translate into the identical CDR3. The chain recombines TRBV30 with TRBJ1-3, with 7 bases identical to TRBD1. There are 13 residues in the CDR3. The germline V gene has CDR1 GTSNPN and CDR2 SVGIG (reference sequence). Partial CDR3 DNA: TGTGCCTGGGACAGGGCCTCTGGAAACACA. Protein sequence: CAWDRASGNT. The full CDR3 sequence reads CAWDRASGNTIYF.

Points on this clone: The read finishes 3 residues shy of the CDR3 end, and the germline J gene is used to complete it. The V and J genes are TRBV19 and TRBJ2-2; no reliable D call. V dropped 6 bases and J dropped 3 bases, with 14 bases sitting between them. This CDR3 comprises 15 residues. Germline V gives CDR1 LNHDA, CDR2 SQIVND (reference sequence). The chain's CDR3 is CASRREPSDTGELFF. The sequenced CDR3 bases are TGTGCCAGTAGAAGAGAACCGTCGGACACCGGGGAG.

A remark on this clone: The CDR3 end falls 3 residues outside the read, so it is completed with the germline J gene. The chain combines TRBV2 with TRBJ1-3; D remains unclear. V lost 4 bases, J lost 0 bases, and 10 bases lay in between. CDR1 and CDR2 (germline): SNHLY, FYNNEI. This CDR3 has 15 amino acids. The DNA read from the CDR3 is TGTGCCAGCAGTGGTTCCCAGAACTCTGGAAACACC. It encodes CASSGSQNSGNT. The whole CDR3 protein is CASSGSQNSGNTIYF.

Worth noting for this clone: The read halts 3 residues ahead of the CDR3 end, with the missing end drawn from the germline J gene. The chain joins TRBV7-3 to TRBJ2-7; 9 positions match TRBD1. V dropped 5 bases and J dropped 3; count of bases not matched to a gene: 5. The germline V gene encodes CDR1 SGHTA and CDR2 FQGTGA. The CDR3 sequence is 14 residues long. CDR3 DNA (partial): TGTGCCAGCAGCCCAAGACAGGGGGGCTACGAG. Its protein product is CASSPRQGGYE. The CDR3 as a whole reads CASSPRQGGYEQYF.

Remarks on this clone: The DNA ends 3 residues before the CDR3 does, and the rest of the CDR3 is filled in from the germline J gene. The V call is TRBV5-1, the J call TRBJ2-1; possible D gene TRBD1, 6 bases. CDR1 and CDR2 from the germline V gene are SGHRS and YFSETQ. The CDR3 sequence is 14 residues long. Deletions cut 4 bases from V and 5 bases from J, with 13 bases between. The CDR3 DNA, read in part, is TGCGCCAGCAGCCCGACAGGTCCTAACAATGAG. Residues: CASSPTGPNNE. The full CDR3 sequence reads CASSPTGPNNEQFF.

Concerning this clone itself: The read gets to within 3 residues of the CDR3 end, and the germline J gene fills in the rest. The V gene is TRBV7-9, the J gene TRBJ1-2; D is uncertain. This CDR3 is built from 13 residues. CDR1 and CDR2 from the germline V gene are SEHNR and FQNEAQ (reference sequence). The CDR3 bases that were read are TGTGCCAGCAGCCTAGGTGACTCCTACGAC. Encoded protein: CASSLGDSYD. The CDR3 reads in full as CASSLGDSYDYTF.

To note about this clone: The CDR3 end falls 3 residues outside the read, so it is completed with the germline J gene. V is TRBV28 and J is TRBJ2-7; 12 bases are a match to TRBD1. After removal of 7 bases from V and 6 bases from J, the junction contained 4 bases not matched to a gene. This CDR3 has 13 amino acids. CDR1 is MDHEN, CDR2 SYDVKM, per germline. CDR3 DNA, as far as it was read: TGTGCCAGCAAGGGACAGGGGGCGGGCGAG. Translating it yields CASKGQGAGE. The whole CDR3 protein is CASKGQGAGEQYF. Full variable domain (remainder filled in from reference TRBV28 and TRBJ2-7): DVKVTQSSRYLVKRTGEKVFLECVQDMDHENMFWYRQDPGLGLRLIYFSYDVKMKEKGDIPEGYSVSREKKERFSLILESASTNQTSMYLCASKGQGAGEQYFGPGTRLTVT.

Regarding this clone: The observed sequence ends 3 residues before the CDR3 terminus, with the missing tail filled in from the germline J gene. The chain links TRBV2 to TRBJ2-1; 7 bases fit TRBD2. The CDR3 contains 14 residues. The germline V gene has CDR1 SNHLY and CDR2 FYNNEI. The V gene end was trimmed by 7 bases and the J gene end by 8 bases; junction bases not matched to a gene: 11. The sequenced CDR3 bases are TGTGCCAGCAACTCTCTAGCGGTGGGGGATGAG. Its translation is CASNSLAVGDE. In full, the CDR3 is CASNSLAVGDEQFF.

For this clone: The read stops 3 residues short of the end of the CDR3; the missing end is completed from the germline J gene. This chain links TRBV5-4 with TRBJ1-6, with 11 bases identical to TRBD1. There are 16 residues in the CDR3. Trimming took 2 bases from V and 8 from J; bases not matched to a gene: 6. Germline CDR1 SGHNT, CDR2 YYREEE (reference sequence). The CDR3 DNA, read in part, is TGTGCCAGCAGCTTCGGTGGACAGGGGGCTTATTCACCC. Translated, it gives CASSFGGQGAYSP. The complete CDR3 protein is CASSFGGQGAYSPLHF.

Incomplete CDR3 DNA: TGCAGCGTTGAAAAGACAGGGGGAGGCGACGAG. This translates into CSVEKTGGGDE. The entire CDR3 protein reads CSVEKTGGGDEQYF. The J gene is TRBJ2-7, the V gene TRBV29-1; 9 bases map to TRBD1. The sequenced fragment ends 3 residues before the CDR3 boundary, so the rest is inferred from the germline J gene. Per the germline V gene, CDR1 is SQVTM and CDR2 is ANQGSEA. V lost 2 bases to trimming and J lost 5 bases; unmatched junction nucleotides: 7. The CDR3 length is 14 residues.

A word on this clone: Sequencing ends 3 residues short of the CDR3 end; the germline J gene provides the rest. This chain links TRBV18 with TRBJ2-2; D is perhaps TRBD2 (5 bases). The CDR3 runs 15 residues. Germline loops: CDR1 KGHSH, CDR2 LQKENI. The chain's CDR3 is CASSPQAEVNEKLFF. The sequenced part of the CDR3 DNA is TGTGCCAGCTCCCCCCAAGCGGAGGTGAATGAAAAG.

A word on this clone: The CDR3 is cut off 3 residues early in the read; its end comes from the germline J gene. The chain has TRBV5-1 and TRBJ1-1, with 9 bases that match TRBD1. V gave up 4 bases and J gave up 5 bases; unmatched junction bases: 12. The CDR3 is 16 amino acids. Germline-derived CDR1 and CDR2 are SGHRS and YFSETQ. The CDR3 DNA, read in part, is TGCGCCAGCAGCCCAGGACAGGGGAATGTGGGGACTGAA. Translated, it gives CASSPGQGNVGTE. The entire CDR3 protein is CASSPGQGNVGTEAFF.